This T cell receptor (beta chain) was sequenced for a study of blood T cell repertoires in COVID-19. Study as a whole: Sites in the United States, Italy and Spain provided acute and convalescent COVID-19 samples. T cells, B-cell-depleted T cells, or PBMCs supplied cDNA or gDNA.

The junction had 5 bases not matched to a gene; V was cut back by 5 bases and J by 11 bases. CDR3 length: 11 residues. Germline V gene lookup returns CDR1 SQVTM and CDR2 ANQGSEA. As processed by the authors: For nucleated cells, counts were estimated from reference gene primer amplification. The assay was immunoSEQ multiplex PCR, and TCRdb's table has in-frame clones only and misses some. The V and J calls and clone size were taken over from that table, and D and trimming were inferred from the DNA. The table includes fewer than 200,000 clones, around 85% detected once. Sequencing input: peripheral blood. V is TRBV29-1 and J is TRBJ2-1; TRBD2 agrees at 8 bases. This clonotype was sampled from a man in his sixties who had recovered from COVID-19. CDR3 region: CSVLGLAKQFF. CDR3 coding DNA: TGCAGCGTTCTAGGACTAGCTAAGCAGTTCTTC.